The 19 T cell receptor beta chains in this list originate from one sample, sequenced in a study of CD8 T cells in Susac syndrome. RNA, at roughly 0.5 to 1 ug, was reverse transcribed with random hexamers. MiXCR, applied by TCRdb to the immunoSEQ multiplex PCR reads, yields one record per CDR3 protein. The sample carries 100,000 to 150,000 distinct CDR3 sequences, approximately 79% recorded once. The sample was CD8+ T cells from PBMCs. Source of these receptors: a human donor with multiple sclerosis.

J is TRBJ1-2 and V is TRBV7-2, with D possibly TRBD1 on 5 matching bases. Trimming removed 7 bases at V and 3 bases at J, with 24 bases between. The CDR3 covers 17 residues. The germline V gene encodes CDR1 SGHTA and CDR2 FQGNSA. The CDR3, as DNA: TGTGCCAGCACCTTGTTGTCGTTAAGGGGACTTGACTATGGCTACACCTTC. Protein product: CASTLLSLRGLDYGYTF.

The sample holds a few counts of this clonotype. V gene TRBV27 combines with J gene TRBJ2-7, with D possibly being TRBD2 (5 bases). The CDR3 extends over 14 amino acids. V was trimmed by 8 bases and J by 3 bases, leaving 17 bases between them. Germline V lookup: CDR1 MNHEY, CDR2 SMNVEV (reference sequence). For the CDR3, the DNA is TGTGCCAGCCGGGTTTCACGGGGTGGCTACGAGCAGTACTTC. This encodes CASRVSRGGYEQYF.

This clonotype appeared a single time. The chain employs TRBV7-9 and TRBJ2-2; D uncertain. Germline V gene data show CDR1 as SEHNR and CDR2 as FQNEAQ (reference sequence). The V gene lost 4 bases and the J gene lost 6 bases, with 12 bases spanning the gap. This CDR3 spans 14 amino acids. The CDR3: CASSSAVRAGELFF. The DNA of the CDR3 is TGTGCCAGCAGCTCAGCCGTTCGAGCCGGGGAGCTGTTTTTT.

V gene TRBV5-1 combines with J gene TRBJ2-3, with 13 bases matching TRBD2. The CDR3 contains 21 residues. Per germline, CDR1 SGHRS and CDR2 YFSETQ. The V and J ends lost 0 bases and 2 bases, in that order; junction bases with no gene match: 15. CDR3 nucleotides: TGCGCCAGCAGCTTGGCCGATATGACTAGCGGGGGGCGCCGCCCCACAGATACGCAGTATTTT. It encodes CASSLADMTSGGRRPTDTQYF.

The genes are TRBV5-1 and TRBJ2-7; 10 positions agree with TRBD1. CDR3 length: 15 amino acids. Germline CDR1 reads SGHRS; CDR2 reads YFSETQ. Trimming removed 0 bases from V and 6 bases from J; junction bases left unmatched: 6. In DNA form, the CDR3 reads TGCGCCAGCAGCTTGGCCGGGACAGGGGAGGGCGAGCAGTACGTC. It is translated as CASSLAGTGEGEQYV.

CDR3 DNA: TGTGCCAGCAGCTTCTCCACCATTGGGGCGAACACTGAAGCTTTCTTT. It translates to CASSFSTIGANTEAFF. The chain employs TRBV7-9 and TRBJ1-1; TRBD1 is a possible D gene (5 bases). The CDR3 length is 16 residues. Between the trimmed V and J ends, which lost 3 bases and 1 base, there was a span of 15 bases. The germline gives CDR1 SEHNR, CDR2 FQNEAQ (reference sequence).

This clonotype showed up just a few times. This chain uses TRBV11-2 with TRBJ2-7; D possibly uses TRBD1 or TRBD2 (5 bases each). The V end was cut by 5 bases, the J end by 2 bases, with 13 bases between. CDR1 and CDR2 (germline): SGHAT, FQNNGV. CDR3 length equals 14 residues. For the CDR3, the DNA is TGTGCCAGCAGCGAGCGTCGGGGCCCCTACGAGCAGTACGTC. Encoded protein: CASSERRGPYEQYV.

The CDR3 nucleotides read TGCAGTGCTAGAGAGGGGATATGGGGCCGGGAGAACACTGAAGCTTTCTTT. It yields the protein CSAREGIWGRENTEAFF. This chain uses TRBV20-1 with TRBJ1-1; D is perhaps TRBD1 (5 bases). CDR1 DFQATT and CDR2 SNEGSKA come from the germline V gene (reference sequence). V was trimmed by 0 bases and J by 1 base, leaving 18 bases between them. This CDR3 region has 17 residues.

The chain combines TRBV18 with TRBJ2-7, with 10 bases matching TRBD2. Trimming cost V 3 bases and J 5 bases; bases outside gene matches: 1. The CDR3 is 13 amino acids. CDR1 and CDR2 (germline): KGHSH, LQKENI. As DNA, the CDR3 is TGTGCCAGCTCACCGGGGACTAGCGACGAGCAGTACTTC. Translation gives CASSPGTSDEQYF.

This rearrangement joins TRBV11-2 to TRBJ2-7; perhaps TRBD1 as D (5 bases). The CDR3 has 14 amino acids. Germline V lookup: CDR1 SGHAT, CDR2 FQNNGV. V was pared by 2 bases and J by 1 base, with 9 bases between. In nucleotides, the CDR3 is TGTGCCAGCAGCTTAAATCGGACATCCTACGAGCAGTACTTC. Protein product: CASSLNRTSYEQYF.

The gene calls are TRBV4-3 and TRBJ1-6; D remains unclear. Deletions cut 0 bases from V and 10 bases from J, with 16 bases between. Germline-derived CDR1 and CDR2 are LGHNA and YSLEER. The CDR3 has 16 residues. The CDR3 protein is CASSQDEAAVGSPLHF. The CDR3 DNA reads as TGCGCCAGCAGCCAAGACGAAGCGGCAGTAGGGTCACCCCTCCACTTT.

The chain carries TRBV5-6 and TRBJ2-2, with TRBD1 matching over 9 bases. V was pared by 2 bases and J by 6 bases, with 8 bases of the junction left unmatched. Germline CDR1 SGHDT, CDR2 YYEEEE. This CDR3 region has 16 residues. CDR3 DNA: TGTGCCAGCAGCTTCCTGGACAGGGGAAGGGCCGGGGAGCTGTTTTTT. Translating it yields CASSFLDRGRAGELFF. Filled out from reference TRBV5-6 and TRBJ2-2, the complete variable domain reads DAGVTQSPTHLIKTRGQQVTLRCSPKSGHDTVSWYQQALGQGPQFIFQYYEEEERQRGNFPDRFSGHQFPNYSSELNVNALLLGDSALYLCASSFLDRGRAGELFFGEGSRLTVL.

This clonotype was found once. The conserved final phenylalanine or tryptophan is absent from the CDR3, which likely points to a read error. V usage is TRBV27 and J usage is TRBJ1-5; no firm D call. The CDR3 has 15 amino acids. Germline CDR1 is MNHEY and CDR2 is SMNVEV (reference sequence). The V gene lost 5 bases and the J gene lost 2 bases, with 13 bases spanning the gap. In nucleotides, the CDR3 is TGTGCCAGCAGTCCCGGTGTAGGACGCAATCAGCCCCAGCATCTT. Translating gives CASSPGVGRNQPQHL.

The rearrangement joins TRBV6-2 or TRBV6-3 to TRBJ2-7; no clear D. The germline gives CDR1 MNHEY, CDR2 SVGEGT. This CDR3 is 13 amino acids long. The ends were cut back, 1 base at V and 4 bases at J, with 8 bases in the middle. CDR3 nucleotide sequence: TGTGCCAGCAGTTACTTTGAGACATACGAGCAGTACTTC. It specifies CASSYFETYEQYF.

This clonotype was seen a single time. J is TRBJ2-1 and V is TRBV2, with D perhaps matching TRBD1 (6 bases). This CDR3 comprises 13 residues. Trimming removed 7 bases from V and 10 bases from J, with 17 bases in between. From germline, CDR1 is SNHLY and CDR2 FYNNEI. The DNA of the CDR3 is TGTGCCAGCATAGGTCTAGGGGGTAAGGAGCAGTTCTTC. Protein: CASIGLGGKEQFF.

In nucleotides, the CDR3 is TGTGCCAGCGGGGAGCGGGTGACCGGGGAGCTGTTTTTT. It yields the protein CASGERVTGELFF. This chain connects TRBV6-5 to TRBJ2-2, with a possible D match to TRBD2 (6 bases). Germline V gene data show CDR1 as MNHEY and CDR2 as SVGAGI. Trimming took 8 bases from V and 5 from J, leaving 12 bases between them. The CDR3 length is 13 residues.

The chain recombines TRBV11-2 with TRBJ2-1; possibly TRBD2 for D (7 bases). Germline assignment: CDR1 SGHAT and CDR2 FQNNGV. The length of the CDR3 is 21 residues. V lost 5 bases, J lost 0 bases, and 29 bases lay in between. CDR3 sequence (DNA): TGTGCCAGCAGCCCCTTAGGTGGGCAACTGGCGGGGGCCTCCTCCTACAATGAGCAGTTCTTC. It is translated as CASSPLGGQLAGASSYNEQFF.

V usage is TRBV29-1 and J usage is TRBJ1-1, with D perhaps matching TRBD1 (6 bases). In germline, CDR1 is SQVTM, CDR2 ANQGSEA. V lost 7 bases and J 1 base, leaving 10 bases between the germline ends. CDR3 length equals 12 residues. Here the CDR3 DNA reads TGCAGCGGGATACAGGGGAACACTGAAGCTTTCTTT. Protein product: CSGIQGNTEAFF.

This chain uses TRBV19 with TRBJ2-1, with TRBD2 identical over 9 bases. The V and J ends lost 5 bases and 4 bases, in that order; junction bases with no gene match: 9. CDR1 LNHDA and CDR2 SQIVND come from the germline V gene (reference sequence). The length of the CDR3 is 16 residues. CDR3 amino acids: CASSPQPSGDYNEQFF. CDR3 nucleotides: TGTGCCAGTAGTCCCCAACCTAGCGGGGATTACAATGAGCAGTTCTTC.